The source of this TCR beta chain is a study of T cell responses to AZD1222 COVID-19 vaccine. Sequencing used immunoSEQ multiplex PCR; TCRdb keeps in-frame clones, though not all of them. Altogether fewer than 200,000 clones are present, around 89% being singletons, with the ten largest covering 4.3%. The CDR3 contains 13 residues. From germline, CDR1 is MNHEY and CDR2 SVGAGI. Trimming took off 7 bases at V and 4 bases at J, with 13 bases between the two ends. The study, taken as a whole, reports: With dominance at 160-218 and 743-854, vaccine-associated CD4 TCRs spanned spike. There were repertoire samples only from the period after the peak T cell response.

Concerning this clone: Its antigen is currently unknown.

The TCR comes from an adult who received the MenACWY meningococcal vaccine as a control. This rearrangement joins TRBV6-5 to TRBJ1-2; D gene uncertain. Sample: peripheral blood, taken 28 days after the second dose of the MenACWY control vaccine. CDR3 sequence reads: CASTPLGGYGYTF. DNA of the CDR3: TGTGCCAGCACGCCCTTGGGCGGCTATGGCTACACCTTC.